The 13 T cell receptor beta chains below come from one sample, sequenced in a study of T cell responses to AZD1222 COVID-19 vaccine. The data were produced by immunoSEQ multiplex PCR, yet TCRdb's version contains in-frame clones alone and is incomplete. Among around 150,000 clones listed, 85% to 95% were seen once. Source: peripheral blood, taken 28 days after the second AZD1222 dose. These receptors came from an adult who received the AZD1222 COVID-19 vaccine.

The chain recombines TRBV7-9 with TRBJ2-2, with D uncertain. CDR3 length equals 16 residues. The V gene lost 5 bases and the J gene lost 5 bases, with 18 bases spanning the gap. Germline values: CDR1 SEHNR, CDR2 FQNEAQ (reference sequence). CDR3: CASSAKLRLSTGELFF. Written as DNA, the CDR3 is TGTGCCAGCAGCGCAAAGTTGAGGCTTTCAACCGGGGAGCTGTTTTTT.

This chain joins TRBV28 and TRBJ1-1; D is unresolved. This CDR3 comprises 14 residues. Trimming shortened V by 0 bases and J by 6 bases, and 11 bases separated the two germline ends. Germline-derived CDR1 and CDR2 are MDHEN and SYDVKM. The CDR3 sequence: CASSLWKVRAEAFF. CDR3 bases: TGTGCCAGCAGTTTATGGAAGGTGAGGGCTGAAGCTTTCTTT.

The chain joins TRBV5-1 to TRBJ2-2; TRBD2 agrees at 14 bases. V shed 3 bases, J shed 6 bases, and the junction held 10 bases outside the gene matches. The length of the CDR3 is 18 residues. Per germline, CDR1 SGHRS and CDR2 YFSETQ. CDR3 region: CASSSGGLAGAGAGELFF. The CDR3 nucleotides read TGCGCCAGCAGCTCCGGGGGACTAGCGGGAGCCGGGGCCGGGGAGCTGTTTTTT. Full variable domain (missing parts from reference TRBV5-1 and TRBJ2-2): KAGVTQTPRYLIKTRGQQVTLSCSPISGHRSVSWYQQTPGQGLQFLFEYFSETQRNKGNFPGRFSGRQFSNSRSEMNVSTLELGDSALYLCASSSGGLAGAGAGELFFGEGSRLTVL.

The chain joins TRBV11-2 to TRBJ2-7; D is ambiguous. Germline V gene sequence: CDR1 SGHAT, CDR2 FQNNGV. V lost 3 bases to trimming and J lost 7 bases, with 10 bases between them. This CDR3 has 12 amino acids. The CDR3 protein is CASSFWAQEQYF. CDR3 nucleotide sequence: TGTGCCAGCAGCTTTTGGGCCCAAGAGCAGTACTTC.

This clone was seen only a few times. The junction and the germline gene differ at one end; a read error may be behind it. This chain joins TRBV6-2 or TRBV6-3 and TRBJ2-5, with unresolved D. The CDR3 is made up of 14 amino acids. CDR1 is MNHEY and CDR2 is SVGEGT in the germline V gene. CDR3 nucleotides: TGTGCCAGCAGTTACTCAGGGCCTTCCGCCCCCCCGGACTTC. Its translation is CASSYSGPSAPPDF.

The genes are TRBV24-1 and TRBJ2-7; 12 positions match TRBD2. V was pared by 3 bases and J by 3 bases, with 5 bases of the junction left unmatched. The CDR3 has 16 residues. Germline assignment: CDR1 KGHDR and CDR2 SFDVKD. The CDR3 sequence: CATSDRSGLAGYEQYF. The DNA of the CDR3 is TGTGCCACCAGTGATCGATCGGGACTAGCGGGCTACGAGCAGTACTTC.

The rearrangement links TRBV5-8 to TRBJ2-3; 12 bases are a match to TRBD2. The CDR3 extends over 19 amino acids. With 0 bases clipped from V and 0 bases from J, the junction kept 8 bases outside the gene matches. Germline values: CDR1 SGHTS, CDR2 YDEGEE. This chain's CDR3 is CASSLEAFGTSGSTDTQYF. The CDR3 DNA is TGTGCCAGCAGCTTGGAAGCATTCGGGACTAGCGGGAGCACAGATACGCAGTATTTT.

The rearrangement joins TRBV7-8 to TRBJ1-2, with D possibly matching TRBD1 (6 bases). The CDR3 covers 15 residues. In germline, CDR1 is SGHVS, CDR2 FQNEAQ. V dropped 1 base and J dropped 1 base, with 10 bases sitting between them. Here the CDR3 DNA reads TGTGCCAGCAGCTTAGGTCCGGACAGTAACTATGGCTACACCTTC. This encodes CASSLGPDSNYGYTF.

This chain joins TRBV7-2 and TRBJ2-5; 11 positions match TRBD2. CDR1 and CDR2 (germline): SGHTA, FQGNSA. Germline trimming cut 5 bases from V and 3 bases from J; bases unmatched to any gene: 5. There are 15 residues in the CDR3. CDR3 protein: CASSKTSGNKETQYF. DNA of the CDR3: TGTGCCAGCAGCAAGACTAGCGGGAACAAAGAGACCCAGTACTTC. Using reference TRBV7-2 and TRBJ2-5 for the parts outside the CDR3, the full variable domain is GAGVSQSPSNKVTEKGKDVELRCDPISGHTALYWYRQSLGQGLEFLIYFQGNSAPDKSGLPSDRFSAERTGGSVSTLTIQRTQQEDSAVYLCASSKTSGNKETQYFGPGTRLLVL.

This chain joins TRBV9 and TRBJ2-7, with TRBD2 as a possible D gene (5 bases). CDR1 is SGDLS and CDR2 is YYNGEE in the germline V gene. The V end was cut by 0 bases, the J end by 3 bases, with 10 bases between. This CDR3 has 14 amino acids. The CDR3 reads CASSVEGGGYEQYF. DNA for the CDR3: TGTGCCAGCAGCGTAGAGGGTGGAGGCTACGAGCAGTACTTC. The full variable domain, rest sourced from reference TRBV9 and TRBJ2-7, is DSGVTQTPKHLITATGQRVTLRCSPRSGDLSVYWYQQSLDQGLQFLIQYYNGEERAKGNILERFSAQQFPDLHSELNLSSLELGDSALYFCASSVEGGGYEQYFGPGTRLTVT.

The chain recombines TRBV28 with TRBJ2-3, with TRBD1 identical over 10 bases. The length of the CDR3 is 19 residues. Germline V lookup: CDR1 MDHEN, CDR2 SYDVKM. Trimming removed 4 bases from V and 0 bases from J; junction bases left unmatched: 13. DNA for the CDR3: TGTGCCAGCAGTTACGGACAGGGGGACCTAGAGGCTAGCACAGATACGCAGTATTTT. Protein product: CASSYGQGDLEASTDTQYF. Variable domain in full (rest from reference TRBV28 and TRBJ2-3): DVKVTQSSRYLVKRTGEKVFLECVQDMDHENMFWYRQDPGLGLRLIYFSYDVKMKEKGDIPEGYSVSREKKERFSLILESASTNQTSMYLCASSYGQGDLEASTDTQYFGPGTRLTVL.

The J gene is TRBJ2-2, the V gene TRBV19; 15 positions match TRBD2. The CDR3 covers 19 residues. The V gene's germline CDR1 is LNHDA and CDR2 SQIVND (reference sequence). Trimming at V came to 3 bases and at J to 0 bases, leaving 5 bases not matched to a gene. The CDR3 DNA reads as TGTGCCAGTAGTATTGGGGGACTAGCGGGAGGTTCGAACACCGGGGAGCTGTTTTTT. This codes for CASSIGGLAGGSNTGELFF.

The chain links TRBV28 to TRBJ1-3; D remains unclear. Germline V gene data show CDR1 as MDHEN and CDR2 as SYDVKM. Trimming pared 4 bases from V and 0 bases from J, leaving 10 bases between. The CDR3 has 15 amino acids. The CDR3 is CASSYTPDSGNTIYF. The CDR3 DNA reads as TGTGCCAGCAGTTACACGCCCGACTCTGGAAACACCATATATTTT.